One and the same sample provided the 2 T cell receptor beta chains below, sequenced in a study of cytomegalovirus exposure and HLA in healthy donors. PCR employed 60 Vbeta and 13 Jbeta primers. The repertoire was sequenced with immunoSEQ multiplex PCR; TCRdb's copy has only in-frame clones and lacks some. The sample carries around 210,000 clones, around 80% recorded once. Sequencing was done on a sample of PBMCs. The receptors were sampled from a man between 50 and 59 years old in good health and CMV-seronegative.

The chain is built from TRBV2 and TRBJ2-5; no firm D call. CDR1 SNHLY and CDR2 FYNNEI come from the germline V gene. V lost 3 bases, J lost 2 bases, and 10 bases lay in between. The CDR3 runs to 14 residues. CDR3 protein: CASSERHEQETQYF. CDR3 in DNA: TGTGCCAGCAGTGAGCGGCACGAACAAGAGACCCAGTACTTC.

CDR3 sequence reads: CASSSNRGGEQYF. The CDR3 DNA is TGTGCCAGTAGTTCTAACAGGGGAGGCGAGCAGTACTTC. The chain carries TRBV19 and TRBJ2-7; D is possibly TRBD1 (7 bases). The CDR3 spans 13 residues. The V and J ends lost 5 bases and 6 bases respectively, with 14 bases between them. Looked up from germline, CDR1 is LNHDA and CDR2 is SQIVND (reference sequence).